This is a list of T cell receptor beta chains from one sample in a study of graft-versus-host responses after intestinal transplantation. The protocol was immunoSEQ multiplex PCR, while the TCRdb copy is restricted to in-frame clones and leaves out a portion. In the table there are 77,000 or so clones, around 92% of which are singletons. The sequences come from PBMCs, collected 98 days after intestinal transplantation. These receptors all stem from a human patient who received an intestinal transplant, so some T cells may come from the graft donor. Each CDR3 is given with its conserved first and last residue. Each record gives: V gene, clone size, D gene, J gene, CDR3 DNA, CDR3 protein. D genes are given only for firm matches. The size of a clone is reported for some rows only, either as once, few or many, or as a class for expanded clones.

v_gene: TRBV28
abundance: NA
d_gene: TRBD1
j_gene: TRBJ2-1
CDR3nt: TGTGCCAGCAGTTATTACAGGGGAAGGAACAATGAGCAGTTCTTC
CDR3aa: CASSYYRGRNNEQFF

v_gene: TRBV6-6
abundance: NA
d_gene: NA
j_gene: TRBJ2-7
CDR3nt: TGTGCCAGCAGTTCCTACTACGAGCAGTACTTC
CDR3aa: CASSSYYEQYF

v_gene: TRBV7-3
abundance: NA
d_gene: NA
j_gene: TRBJ2-2
CDR3nt: TGTGCCAGCAGCTTAACGGGACTCTCGAACACCGGGGAGCTGTTTTTT
CDR3aa: CASSLTGLSNTGELFF

v_gene: TRBV6-4
abundance: NA
d_gene: NA
j_gene: TRBJ1-2
CDR3nt: TGTGCCAGCAGTGCCCCCCCCACCATTTGGAGGCCTGGCTACACCTTC
CDR3aa: CASSAPPTIWRPGYTF

v_gene: TRBV6-6
abundance: NA
d_gene: NA
j_gene: TRBJ2-2
CDR3nt: TGTGCCAGCAGTTACTCAGGGGATTACACCGGGGAGCTGTTTTTT
CDR3aa: CASSYSGDYTGELFF

v_gene: TRBV30
abundance: NA
d_gene: NA
j_gene: TRBJ2-7
CDR3nt: TGTGCCTGGAGTAAAGGCTACGAGCAGTACTTC
CDR3aa: CAWSKGYEQYF

v_gene: TRBV9
abundance: NA
d_gene: TRBD1
j_gene: TRBJ2-1
CDR3nt: TGTGCCAGCAGCGGGGGACAGGGGGTCTCCTACAATGAGCAGTTCTTC
CDR3aa: CASSGGQGVSYNEQFF

v_gene: TRBV7-8
abundance: NA
d_gene: TRBD1
j_gene: TRBJ2-5
CDR3nt: TGTGCCAGCAGGACGGACAGGGCGGATTTAAGAGAGACCCAGTACTTC
CDR3aa: CASRTDRADLRETQYF

v_gene: TRBV9
abundance: NA
d_gene: TRBD2
j_gene: TRBJ2-5
CDR3nt: TGTGCCAGCAGCGTGCGCGGACTAGCGGGGACCCAAGAGACCCAGTACTTC
CDR3aa: CASSVRGLAGTQETQYF

v_gene: TRBV6-6
abundance: NA
d_gene: NA
j_gene: TRBJ2-5
CDR3nt: TGTGCCAGCAGTTACTCGACCTCCCAAGAGACCCAGTACTTC
CDR3aa: CASSYSTSQETQYF

v_gene: TRBV27
abundance: NA
d_gene: TRBD2
j_gene: TRBJ2-7
CDR3nt: TGTGCCAGCAGTACGGGACTAGCGGGGGCCTACGAGCAGTACTTC
CDR3aa: CASSTGLAGAYEQYF

v_gene: TRBV18
abundance: NA
d_gene: NA
j_gene: TRBJ2-5
CDR3nt: TGTGCCAGCTCACCAAGGGGGCAAGAGACCCAGTACTTC
CDR3aa: CASSPRGQETQYF

v_gene: TRBV5-1
abundance: NA
d_gene: TRBD1
j_gene: TRBJ2-7
CDR3nt: TGCGCCAGTAGCCGGGACAGGGGAAGCTACGAGCAGTACTTC
CDR3aa: CASSRDRGSYEQYF

v_gene: TRBV7-8
abundance: NA
d_gene: NA
j_gene: TRBJ2-5
CDR3nt: TGTGCCAGCAGCGTGACGGGTACTAATTCGGAGACCCAGTACTTC
CDR3aa: CASSVTGTNSETQYF

v_gene: TRBV19
abundance: NA
d_gene: TRBD1
j_gene: TRBJ1-6
CDR3nt: TGTGCCAGTACCCACACCGGGACAGACAATTCACCCCTCCACTTT
CDR3aa: CASTHTGTDNSPLHF

v_gene: TRBV7-6
abundance: NA
d_gene: NA
j_gene: TRBJ1-2
CDR3nt: TGTGCCAGCAGACCTTGGGGGTCCCTCTCCGGCTACACCTTC
CDR3aa: CASRPWGSLSGYTF

v_gene: TRBV29-1
abundance: NA
d_gene: TRBD1
j_gene: TRBJ2-7
CDR3nt: TGCAGCGTCGACTTGCGGGACAGGGGTTTGAACGAGCAGTACTTC
CDR3aa: CSVDLRDRGLNEQYF

v_gene: TRBV27
abundance: NA
d_gene: TRBD1
j_gene: TRBJ2-3
CDR3nt: TGTGCCAGCAGTCCGACAGGGGTCGATACGCAGTATTTT
CDR3aa: CASSPTGVDTQYF

v_gene: TRBV9
abundance: NA
d_gene: NA
j_gene: TRBJ1-2
CDR3nt: TGTGCCAGCAGCGGACAACCTAGATATGGCTACACCTTC
CDR3aa: CASSGQPRYGYTF

v_gene: TRBV2
abundance: NA
d_gene: TRBD2
j_gene: TRBJ2-1
CDR3nt: TGTGCCAGTAGTGAGGGACTAGCCTACAATGAGCAGTTCTTC
CDR3aa: CASSEGLAYNEQFF

v_gene: TRBV2
abundance: NA
d_gene: TRBD1
j_gene: TRBJ2-1
CDR3nt: TGTGCCAGCAGTGAAGGGACAGGGCTCAATGAGCAGTTCTTC
CDR3aa: CASSEGTGLNEQFF

v_gene: TRBV6-1
abundance: NA
d_gene: TRBD1
j_gene: TRBJ1-1
CDR3nt: TGTGCCAGCAGTATCGGGACAGGGGTTTTTGAAGCTTTCTTT
CDR3aa: CASSIGTGVFEAFF

v_gene: TRBV6-1
abundance: NA
d_gene: TRBD1
j_gene: TRBJ1-2
CDR3nt: TGTGCCAGCAGTGAGGGGGGACAGGAGTATGGCTACACCTTC
CDR3aa: CASSEGGQEYGYTF

v_gene: TRBV6-5
abundance: NA
d_gene: TRBD1
j_gene: TRBJ2-7
CDR3nt: TGTGCCAGCAGGAGGACAGGGGGCTACGAGCAGTACTTC
CDR3aa: CASRRTGGYEQYF

v_gene: TRBV11-1
abundance: NA
d_gene: NA
j_gene: TRBJ2-7
CDR3nt: TGTGCCAGCAGCTTAGAGGGCAGGGAAGACTACGAGCAGTACTTC
CDR3aa: CASSLEGREDYEQYF

v_gene: TRBV9
abundance: NA
d_gene: TRBD1
j_gene: TRBJ1-4
CDR3nt: TGTGCCAGCAGCGTAGCCCCGACAGGGAGAAAGGAAAAACTGTTTTTT
CDR3aa: CASSVAPTGRKEKLFF

v_gene: TRBV12-5
abundance: NA
d_gene: NA
j_gene: TRBJ1-4
CDR3nt: TGTGCTAGTGGTTTGGTCGCCAGACTTGCAACTAATGAAAAACTGTTTTTT
CDR3aa: CASGLVARLATNEKLFF

v_gene: TRBV5-1
abundance: NA
d_gene: NA
j_gene: TRBJ2-5
CDR3nt: TGCGCCAGCAGCTTGGTACAGGGAGTGGGAGAGACCCAGTACTTC
CDR3aa: CASSLVQGVGETQYF

v_gene: TRBV14
abundance: NA
d_gene: NA
j_gene: TRBJ1-1
CDR3nt: TGTGCCAGCAGCCAATATCTGAACACTGAAGCTTTCTTT
CDR3aa: CASSQYLNTEAFF

v_gene: TRBV4-1
abundance: NA
d_gene: NA
j_gene: TRBJ1-2
CDR3nt: TGCGCCAGCAGCCAAGTTGGCAGGGAGTATGGCTACACCTTC
CDR3aa: CASSQVGREYGYTF

v_gene: TRBV10-3
abundance: NA
d_gene: NA
j_gene: TRBJ2-5
CDR3nt: TGTGCCATCAGCCCTTCGACGGGCCAAGAGACCCAGTACTTC
CDR3aa: CAISPSTGQETQYF

v_gene: TRBV7-9
abundance: NA
d_gene: TRBD1
j_gene: TRBJ2-7
CDR3nt: TGTGCCAGCAGCCTCGGGAGGACAGGGGCAAAGGTCACCTACGAGCAGTACTTC
CDR3aa: CASSLGRTGAKVTYEQYF

v_gene: TRBV7-2
abundance: NA
d_gene: TRBD2
j_gene: TRBJ2-1
CDR3nt: TGTGCCAGCAGGAGAGGGGGGACTAGCGGATACAATGAGCAGTTCTTC
CDR3aa: CASRRGGTSGYNEQFF

v_gene: TRBV29-1
abundance: NA
d_gene: NA
j_gene: TRBJ2-1
CDR3nt: TGCAGCTTGGGTGGCAATGAGCAGTTCTTC
CDR3aa: CSLGGNEQFF

v_gene: TRBV14
abundance: NA
d_gene: NA
j_gene: TRBJ2-1
CDR3nt: TGTGCCAGCAGCCAAGCCACAGGTTCTATACTTACTTCCTACAATGAGCAGTTCTTC
CDR3aa: CASSQATGSILTSYNEQFF

v_gene: TRBV29-1
abundance: NA
d_gene: TRBD2
j_gene: TRBJ2-7
CDR3nt: TGCAGCGTTGGTATGGGGGTATTCGGGAGGGCCGGGGAGCAGTACTTC
CDR3aa: CSVGMGVFGRAGEQYF

v_gene: TRBV7-3
abundance: NA
d_gene: NA
j_gene: TRBJ1-1
CDR3nt: TGTGCCAGCAGCTTCGATACAGGGACCGGTACTGAAGCTTTCTTT
CDR3aa: CASSFDTGTGTEAFF

v_gene: TRBV10-3
abundance: NA
d_gene: NA
j_gene: TRBJ2-1
CDR3nt: TGTGCCATAGGGCCCCCGGGGAAGTTCTATGAGCAGTTCTTC
CDR3aa: CAIGPPGKFYEQFF

v_gene: TRBV7-3
abundance: once
d_gene: NA
j_gene: TRBJ2-3
CDR3nt: TGTGCCAGCAGCTTAATGGGCACAGATACGCAGTATTTT
CDR3aa: CASSLMGTDTQYF

v_gene: TRBV7-9
abundance: NA
d_gene: NA
j_gene: TRBJ2-7
CDR3nt: TGTGCCAGCAGCTTAGATCGCGCAGGTTGGCCTGACGCTCCCTACGAGCAGTACTTC
CDR3aa: CASSLDRAGWPDAPYEQYF

v_gene: TRBV11-2
abundance: few
d_gene: TRBD2
j_gene: TRBJ2-3
CDR3nt: TGTGCCAGCAGCTTAGCTGCTAGCGGTCCTAGCACAGATACGCAGTATTTT
CDR3aa: CASSLAASGPSTDTQYF

v_gene: TRBV6-4
abundance: NA
d_gene: TRBD1
j_gene: TRBJ2-3
CDR3nt: TGTGCCAGCAGTGACTCCGGACAGGGCACAGATACGCAGTATTTT
CDR3aa: CASSDSGQGTDTQYF

v_gene: TRBV11-1
abundance: few
d_gene: TRBD1
j_gene: TRBJ1-3
CDR3nt: TGTGCCAGCAGCTCCGTGACAGGGAGATCCGGAAACACCATATATTTT
CDR3aa: CASSSVTGRSGNTIYF

v_gene: TRBV2
abundance: NA
d_gene: TRBD2
j_gene: TRBJ2-7
CDR3nt: TGTGCCAGCAGTGTGCTAGCGGGGGGGGGCGAGCAGTACTTC
CDR3aa: CASSVLAGGGEQYF

v_gene: TRBV27
abundance: NA
d_gene: TRBD2
j_gene: TRBJ2-7
CDR3nt: TGTGCCAGCAGTTTACTAGCTTGGGCTAGCGGGAGTTCCTACGAGCAGTACTTC
CDR3aa: CASSLLAWASGSSYEQYF

v_gene: TRBV5-4
abundance: NA
d_gene: NA
j_gene: TRBJ1-1
CDR3nt: TGTGCCAGCAGCTTGGAAGAGTCGATGAACACTGAAGCTTTCTTT
CDR3aa: CASSLEESMNTEAFF

v_gene: TRBV7-7
abundance: NA
d_gene: NA
j_gene: TRBJ2-2
CDR3nt: TGTGCTAGCAGCTTCATACTAGCTCAGAACACCGGGGAGCTGTTTTTT
CDR3aa: CASSFILAQNTGELFF

v_gene: TRBV5-8
abundance: NA
d_gene: NA
j_gene: TRBJ2-7
CDR3nt: TGTGCCAGCAGCTTTTGGGTTGAGACACAAGCTTCCTACGAGCAGTACTTC
CDR3aa: CASSFWVETQASYEQYF

v_gene: TRBV5-4
abundance: NA
d_gene: NA
j_gene: TRBJ2-7
CDR3nt: TGTGCCAGCAGCTTGGGACTGGTAGGACTATCCTACGAGCAGTACTTC
CDR3aa: CASSLGLVGLSYEQYF

v_gene: TRBV28
abundance: NA
d_gene: TRBD2
j_gene: TRBJ2-1
CDR3nt: TGTGCCAGCAGTTTAGTAGCGGGAGGGAATCTCTACAATGAGCAGTTCTTC
CDR3aa: CASSLVAGGNLYNEQFF